The next 9 T cell receptor beta chains were all read from a single sample in a study of vaccination effects on CD4 cells after COVID-19. Following 10 days of culture, CD4+ T cells were isolated. Two-dose vaccination with either BNT162b2 or mRNA-1273 was given to the participants. For these receptors, no antigen is known. Here immunoSEQ multiplex PCR was the method, and the copy in TCRdb shows in-frame clones only, minus some. The table has around 66,000 clones, roughly 74% seen once. The sample in question was CD4+ T cells from PBMCs cultured without peptide, obtained after COVID-19 vaccination. The receptors derive from a human donor who received a COVID-19 vaccine.

This sequence joins TRBV5-1 and TRBJ1-5; D remains unclear. V dropped 1 base and J dropped 0 bases, with 8 bases sitting between them. This CDR3 is 15 amino acids long. Germline values: CDR1 SGHRS, CDR2 YFSETQ. The CDR3, as DNA: TGCGCCAGCAGCTTGTACGGGAATAGCAATCAGCCCCAGCATTTT. It specifies CASSLYGNSNQPQHF.

V and J are TRBV6-5 and TRBJ2-5, with D possibly being TRBD1 (6 bases). The germline V and J ends were trimmed by 4 bases and 1 base, with 10 bases remaining between them. CDR1 MNHEY and CDR2 SVGAGI come from the germline V gene. The CDR3 runs to 14 residues. The CDR3 sequence is CASSLGTFQETQYF. In nucleotides, the CDR3 is TGTGCCAGCAGTTTGGGGACATTCCAAGAGACCCAGTACTTC.

The chain carries TRBV7-3 and TRBJ2-5, with TRBD1 matching over 10 bases. Losses at the gene ends were 2 bases for V and 4 bases for J; bases not matched to a gene: 4. Germline CDR1 reads SGHTA; CDR2 reads FQGTGA. CDR3 length: 15 amino acids. The CDR3 spells CASSLAGQGPETQYF. The CDR3 DNA follows: TGTGCCAGCAGCTTAGCGGGACAGGGGCCAGAGACCCAGTACTTC.

This clone was seen a few times. The CDR3 DNA is TGTGCCAGCTCGGTGCCTAGCGGGGGTCGGGCCTACAATGAGCAGTTCTTC. This translates into CASSVPSGGRAYNEQFF. This rearrangement joins TRBV2 to TRBJ2-1; 10 nucleotides align to TRBD2. V dropped 8 bases and J dropped 2; count of bases not matched to a gene: 12. The CDR3 loop spans 17 amino acids. Germline CDR1 reads SNHLY; CDR2 reads FYNNEI.

V is TRBV25-1 and J is TRBJ1-6; D is unclear. CDR1 is MGHDK, CDR2 SYGVNS, per germline. The V end was cut by 2 bases, the J end by 15 bases, with 11 bases between. The CDR3 has 12 residues. CDR3 sequence: CASSEGSLLLHF. The DNA for the CDR3 is TGTGCCAGCAGTGAAGGCAGTTTACTCCTCCACTTT.

This clone was counted once. The chain employs TRBV2 and TRBJ2-5; 12 nucleotides align to TRBD1. The CDR3 runs to 17 residues. The germline CDR1 and CDR2 sequences are SNHLY and FYNNEI. J lost 1 base, V lost 7 bases, and 10 bases had no gene match. The CDR3 loop is CASIRDPGQGAQETQYF. The CDR3 DNA is TGTGCCAGCATTCGAGATCCGGGACAGGGGGCCCAAGAGACCCAGTACTTC.

CDR3 DNA sequence: TGTGCCTGGACCCCTAGTAGCAATCAGCCCCAGCATTTT. Translation: CAWTPSSNQPQHF. V is TRBV30 and J is TRBJ1-5, with D unclear. This CDR3 has 13 residues. With 4 bases removed from V and 0 bases from J, the gap between germline ends came to 7 bases. Germline CDR1 GTSNPN, CDR2 SVGIG (reference sequence).

The chain has TRBV5-6 and TRBJ2-3; D may be TRBD1 (5 bases). This CDR3 contains 12 residues. V lost 5 bases and J 3 bases, leaving 7 bases between the germline ends. Looked up from germline, CDR1 is SGHDT and CDR2 is YYEEEE. CDR3 bases: TGTGCCAGCAGTTACAGGACAGATACGCAGTATTTT. Its protein product is CASSYRTDTQYF.

V is TRBV7-9 and J is TRBJ2-3; TRBD2 aligns across 10 bases. Trimming at V came to 4 bases and at J to 2 bases, leaving 6 bases not matched to a gene. This CDR3 has 16 residues. In germline, CDR1 is SEHNR, CDR2 FQNEAQ (reference sequence). The CDR3 loop reads CASSYPTSGDTDTQYF. CDR3 nucleotide sequence: TGTGCCAGCAGCTACCCTACTAGCGGGGACACAGATACGCAGTATTTT.